A single T cell receptor beta chain is shown here with its context. Its specificity is not known. Germline values: CDR1 MDHEN, CDR2 SYDVKM. The V gene end was trimmed by 6 bases and the J gene end by 0 bases; junction bases not matched to a gene: 16. The length of the CDR3 is 20 residues. The PCR employed 60 Vbeta primers together with 13 Jbeta primers. Clones were read by immunoSEQ multiplex PCR, and TCRdb kept only the in-frame ones, dropping some. The top ten hold 3% to 4% of the sample, which has under 150,000 clones, approximately 80% seen once. These data belong to a study of cytomegalovirus exposure and HLA in healthy donors. Study context: There were several hundred genotyped donors. Of these, about 86% fell in the genetic ancestry cluster associated with self-reported Caucasian donors.

Findings and limits, study-wide: In an earlier analysis, productive rearrangement rates for most beta V segments clustered near 87% or 30%. Per a later analysis, fewer than 20,000 TCR beta sequences showed association with HLA alleles at 0.05 false discovery rate.

The sequenced sample consisted of PBMCs. The clonotype comes from a woman aged 40 to 49 in good health and CMV-seronegative. The J gene is TRBJ2-3, the V gene TRBV28; TRBD2 matches 12 bases. DNA of the CDR3: TGTGCCAGCAGCCCGCACGGACTAGCGGGACCCAGCTCTAGCACAGATACGCAGTATTTT. Translated: CASSPHGLAGPSSSTDTQYF.